This entry is about one T cell receptor (beta chain). The sample originates from a study of T cells in localized non-small cell lung cancer. Assay: immunoSEQ multiplex PCR; the TCRdb copy retains only in-frame clones and omits some. Here the sample spans 1,500 to 2,000 clones, about a quarter being singletons. Looked up from germline, CDR1 is SGDLS and CDR2 is YYNGEE. The CDR3 spans 16 residues. V lost 5 bases, J lost 8 bases, and 25 bases lay in between. Sequencing used normal lung tissue next to the tumor, obtained before any cancer treatment. V gene TRBV9 combines with J gene TRBJ1-2; possibly TRBD1 for D (5 bases). The sequence was obtained from a female donor older than 55 with stage I lung adenocarcinoma. Here the CDR3 DNA reads TGTGCCAGCAGTCATAATTCCGGGACCCTCCAATCAGGCTACACCTTC. Protein: CASSHNSGTLQSGYTF. Together with reference TRBV9 and TRBJ1-2, the CDR3 gives the full variable domain: DSGVTQTPKHLITATGQRVTLRCSPRSGDLSVYWYQQSLDQGLQFLIQYYNGEERAKGNILERFSAQQFPDLHSELNLSSLELGDSALYFCASSHNSGTLQSGYTFGSGTRLTVV.